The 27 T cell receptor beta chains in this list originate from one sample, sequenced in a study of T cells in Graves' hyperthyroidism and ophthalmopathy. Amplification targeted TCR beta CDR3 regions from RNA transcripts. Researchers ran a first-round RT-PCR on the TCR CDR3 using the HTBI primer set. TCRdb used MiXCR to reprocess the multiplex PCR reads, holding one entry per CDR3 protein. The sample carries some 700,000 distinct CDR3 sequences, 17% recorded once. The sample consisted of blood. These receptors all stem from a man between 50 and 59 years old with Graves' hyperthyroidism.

CDR3: CARPPRDSQETQYF. The CDR3 DNA follows: TGTGCTAGGCCTCCCCGGGACTCCCAAGAGACCCAGTACTTC. This chain connects TRBV12-5 to TRBJ2-5, with a possible D match to TRBD2 (6 bases). Germline CDR1 LGHNT, CDR2 FRNRAP. CDR3 length: 14 residues. V dropped 9 bases and J dropped 1 base, with 15 bases sitting between them.

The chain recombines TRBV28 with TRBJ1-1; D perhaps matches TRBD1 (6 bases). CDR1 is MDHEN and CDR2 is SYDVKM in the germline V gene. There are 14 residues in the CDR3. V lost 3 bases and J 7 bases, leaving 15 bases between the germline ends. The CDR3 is CASSFPGQSHEAFF. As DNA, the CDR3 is TGTGCCAGCAGTTTCCCTGGACAGTCGCATGAAGCTTTCTTT.

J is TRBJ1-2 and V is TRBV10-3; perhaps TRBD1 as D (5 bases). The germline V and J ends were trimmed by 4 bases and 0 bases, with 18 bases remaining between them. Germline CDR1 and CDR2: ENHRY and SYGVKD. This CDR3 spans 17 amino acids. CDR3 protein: CAISAASGPLTNYGYTF. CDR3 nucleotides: TGTGCCATCAGTGCCGCATCAGGGCCACTCACTAACTATGGCTACACCTTC.

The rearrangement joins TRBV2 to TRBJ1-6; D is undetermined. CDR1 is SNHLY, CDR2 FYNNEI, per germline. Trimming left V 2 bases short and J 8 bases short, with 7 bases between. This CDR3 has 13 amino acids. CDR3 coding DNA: TGTGCCAGCAGTGAATTTGCGGATTCACCCCTCCACTTT. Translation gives CASSEFADSPLHF. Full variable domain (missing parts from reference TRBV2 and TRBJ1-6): EPEVTQTPSHQVTQMGQEVILRCVPISNHLYFYWYRQILGQKVEFLVSFYNNEISEKSEIFDDQFSVERPDGSNFTLKIRSTKLEDSAMYFCASSEFADSPLHFGNGTRLTVT.

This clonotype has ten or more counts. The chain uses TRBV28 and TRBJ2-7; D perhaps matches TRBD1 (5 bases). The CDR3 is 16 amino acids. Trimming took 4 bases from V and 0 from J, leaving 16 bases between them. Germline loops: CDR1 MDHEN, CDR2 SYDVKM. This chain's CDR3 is CASSSPTDHRSYEQYF. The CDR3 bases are TGTGCCAGCAGTTCTCCGACAGACCATCGCTCCTACGAGCAGTACTTC. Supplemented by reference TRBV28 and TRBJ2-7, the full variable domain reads DVKVTQSSRYLVKRTGEKVFLECVQDMDHENMFWYRQDPGLGLRLIYFSYDVKMKEKGDIPEGYSVSREKKERFSLILESASTNQTSMYLCASSSPTDHRSYEQYFGPGTRLTVT.

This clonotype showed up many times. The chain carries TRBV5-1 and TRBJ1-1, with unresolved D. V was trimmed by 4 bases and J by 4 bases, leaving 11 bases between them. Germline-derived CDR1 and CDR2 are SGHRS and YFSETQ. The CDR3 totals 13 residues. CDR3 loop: CASSLSLSTEAFF. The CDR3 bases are TGCGCCAGCAGCCTATCATTATCCACTGAAGCTTTCTTT.

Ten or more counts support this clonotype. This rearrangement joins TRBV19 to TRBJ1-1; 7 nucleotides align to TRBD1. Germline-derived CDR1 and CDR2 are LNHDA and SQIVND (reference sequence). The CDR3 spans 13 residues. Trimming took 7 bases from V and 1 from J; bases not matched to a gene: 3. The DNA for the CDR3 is TGTGCCAGTACCCGGACAGGGAACACTGAAGCTTTCTTT. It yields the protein CASTRTGNTEAFF.

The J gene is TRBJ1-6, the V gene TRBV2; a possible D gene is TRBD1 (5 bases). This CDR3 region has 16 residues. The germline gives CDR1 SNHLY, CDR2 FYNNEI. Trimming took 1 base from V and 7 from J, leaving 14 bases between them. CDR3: CASSEGMDTSNSPLHF. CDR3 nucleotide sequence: TGTGCCAGCAGTGAAGGGATGGACACCAGCAATTCACCCCTCCACTTT. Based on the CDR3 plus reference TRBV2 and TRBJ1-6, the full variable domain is EPEVTQTPSHQVTQMGQEVILRCVPISNHLYFYWYRQILGQKVEFLVSFYNNEISEKSEIFDDQFSVERPDGSNFTLKIRSTKLEDSAMYFCASSEGMDTSNSPLHFGNGTRLTVT.

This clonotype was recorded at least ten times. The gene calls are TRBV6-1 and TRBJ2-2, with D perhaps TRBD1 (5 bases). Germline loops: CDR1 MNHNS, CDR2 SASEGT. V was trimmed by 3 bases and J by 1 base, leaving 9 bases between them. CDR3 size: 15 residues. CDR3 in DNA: TGTGCCAGCAGTGAGACAGTCTTGAACACCGGGGAGCTGTTTTTT. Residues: CASSETVLNTGELFF.

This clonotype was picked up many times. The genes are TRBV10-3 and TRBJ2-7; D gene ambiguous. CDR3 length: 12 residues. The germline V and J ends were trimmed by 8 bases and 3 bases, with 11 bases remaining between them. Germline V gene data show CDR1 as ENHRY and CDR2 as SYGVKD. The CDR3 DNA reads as TGTGCCATCTCAAACAGCTACTACGAGCAGTACTTC. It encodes CAISNSYYEQYF.

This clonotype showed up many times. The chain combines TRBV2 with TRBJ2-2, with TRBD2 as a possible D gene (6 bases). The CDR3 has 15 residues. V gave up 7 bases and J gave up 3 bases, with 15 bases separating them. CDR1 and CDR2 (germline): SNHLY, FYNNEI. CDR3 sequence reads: CASIPGRLDTGELFF. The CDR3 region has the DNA TGTGCCAGCATCCCCGGGAGACTCGACACCGGGGAGCTGTTTTTT.

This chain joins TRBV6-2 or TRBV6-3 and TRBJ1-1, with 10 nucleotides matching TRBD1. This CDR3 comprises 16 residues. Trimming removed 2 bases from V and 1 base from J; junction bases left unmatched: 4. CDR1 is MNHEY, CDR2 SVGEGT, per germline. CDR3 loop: CASSYPGQGKNTEAFF. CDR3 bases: TGTGCCAGCAGTTACCCGGGACAGGGGAAGAACACTGAAGCTTTCTTT.

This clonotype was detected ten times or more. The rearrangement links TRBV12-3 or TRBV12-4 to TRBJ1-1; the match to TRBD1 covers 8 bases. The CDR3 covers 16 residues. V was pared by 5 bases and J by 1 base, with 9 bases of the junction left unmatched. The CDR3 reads CASSARTGKGNTEAFF. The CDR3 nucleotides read TGTGCCAGCAGTGCCCGGACAGGGAAAGGGAACACTGAAGCTTTCTTT.

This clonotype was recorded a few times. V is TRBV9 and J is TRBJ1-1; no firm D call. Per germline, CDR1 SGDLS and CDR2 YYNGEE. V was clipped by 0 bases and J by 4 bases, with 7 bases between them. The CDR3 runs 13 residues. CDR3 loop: CASSVVESTEAFF. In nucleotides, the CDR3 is TGTGCCAGCAGCGTAGTAGAGAGCACTGAAGCTTTCTTT. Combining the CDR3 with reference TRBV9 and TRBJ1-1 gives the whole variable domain DSGVTQTPKHLITATGQRVTLRCSPRSGDLSVYWYQQSLDQGLQFLIQYYNGEERAKGNILERFSAQQFPDLHSELNLSSLELGDSALYFCASSVVESTEAFFGQGTRLTVV.

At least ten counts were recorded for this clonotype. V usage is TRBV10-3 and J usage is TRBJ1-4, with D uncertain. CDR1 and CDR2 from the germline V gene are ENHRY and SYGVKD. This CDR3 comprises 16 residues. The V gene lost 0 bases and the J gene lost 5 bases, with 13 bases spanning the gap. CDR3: CAISESFGNGNEKLFF. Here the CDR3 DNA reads TGTGCCATCAGTGAGTCTTTCGGGAACGGGAATGAAAAACTGTTTTTT.

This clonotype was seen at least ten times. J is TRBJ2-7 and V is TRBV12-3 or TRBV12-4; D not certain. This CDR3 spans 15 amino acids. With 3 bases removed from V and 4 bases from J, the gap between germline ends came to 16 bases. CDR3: CASSLLTGSGYEQYF. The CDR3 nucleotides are TGTGCCAGCAGTTTGTTAACTGGATCTGGGTACGAGCAGTACTTC.

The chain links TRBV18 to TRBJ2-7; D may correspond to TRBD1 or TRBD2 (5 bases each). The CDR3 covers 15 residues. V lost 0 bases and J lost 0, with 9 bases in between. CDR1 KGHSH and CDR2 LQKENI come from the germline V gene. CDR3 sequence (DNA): TGTGCCAGCTCACCACCGGCAGGGAGCTCCTACGAGCAGTACTTC. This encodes CASSPPAGSSYEQYF.

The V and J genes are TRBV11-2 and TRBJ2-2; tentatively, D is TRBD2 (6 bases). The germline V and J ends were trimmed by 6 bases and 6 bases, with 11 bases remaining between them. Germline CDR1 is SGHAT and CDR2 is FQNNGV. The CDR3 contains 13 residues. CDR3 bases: TGTGCCAGCAGGACTAGTTTAGCCGGGGAGCTGTTTTTT. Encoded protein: CASRTSLAGELFF.

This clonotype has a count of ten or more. This CDR3 is CASSPRLAGVTGELFF. CDR3 bases: TGTGCCAGCAGTCCTCGACTAGCGGGAGTCACCGGGGAGCTGTTTTTT. The genes are TRBV6-1 and TRBJ2-2; TRBD2 agrees at 12 bases. Germline V gene lookup returns CDR1 MNHNS and CDR2 SASEGT. J gave up 4 bases and V 5 bases, and 5 bases lay outside the gene matches. The CDR3 runs 16 residues.

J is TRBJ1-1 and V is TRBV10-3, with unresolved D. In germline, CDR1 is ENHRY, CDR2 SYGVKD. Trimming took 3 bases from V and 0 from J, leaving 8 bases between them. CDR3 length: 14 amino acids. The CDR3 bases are TGTGCCATCAGTGATTTCTGGATGAACACTGAAGCTTTCTTT. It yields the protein CAISDFWMNTEAFF.

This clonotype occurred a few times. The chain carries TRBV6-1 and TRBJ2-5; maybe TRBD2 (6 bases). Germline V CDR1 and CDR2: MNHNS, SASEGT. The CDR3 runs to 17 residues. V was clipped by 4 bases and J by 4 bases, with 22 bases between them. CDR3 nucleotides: TGTGCCAGCAGTGTTCGCAGCCCGGGACGGCGGGGAGAGACCCAGTACTTC. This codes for CASSVRSPGRRGETQYF.

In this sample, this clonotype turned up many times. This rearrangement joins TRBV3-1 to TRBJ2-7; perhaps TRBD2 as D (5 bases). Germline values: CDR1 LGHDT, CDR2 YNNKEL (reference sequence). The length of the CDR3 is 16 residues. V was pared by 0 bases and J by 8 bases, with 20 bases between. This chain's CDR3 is CASSQEWPSLSSKQYF. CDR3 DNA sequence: TGTGCCAGCAGCCAAGAGTGGCCTAGCCTGAGTTCGAAGCAGTACTTC.

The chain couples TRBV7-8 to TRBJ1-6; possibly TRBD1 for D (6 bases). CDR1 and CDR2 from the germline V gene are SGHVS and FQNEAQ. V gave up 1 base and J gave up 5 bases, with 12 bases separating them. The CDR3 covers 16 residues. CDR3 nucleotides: TGTGCCAGCAGCTTAGGGTTTGGGACAAATAATTCACCCCTCCACTTT. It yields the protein CASSLGFGTNNSPLHF.

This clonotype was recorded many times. As DNA, the CDR3 is TGTGCCAGCAGTGAGGGCGGGAGCTCCTACGAGCAGTACTTC. This encodes CASSEGGSSYEQYF. This sequence joins TRBV2 and TRBJ2-7; 7 bases agree with TRBD2. CDR1 and CDR2 from the germline V gene are SNHLY and FYNNEI. V was clipped by 3 bases and J by 0 bases; unmatched bases: 2. The CDR3 consists of 14 residues. The whole variable domain, filled in from reference TRBV2 and TRBJ2-7, reads EPEVTQTPSHQVTQMGQEVILRCVPISNHLYFYWYRQILGQKVEFLVSFYNNEISEKSEIFDDQFSVERPDGSNFTLKIRSTKLEDSAMYFCASSEGGSSYEQYFGPGTRLTVT.

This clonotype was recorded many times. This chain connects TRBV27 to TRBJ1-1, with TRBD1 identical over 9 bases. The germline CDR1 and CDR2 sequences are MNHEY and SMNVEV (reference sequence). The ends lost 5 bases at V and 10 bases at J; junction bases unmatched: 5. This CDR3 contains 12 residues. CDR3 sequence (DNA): TGTGCCAGCAGTGAGCACAGGGGGCGAGCTTTCTTT. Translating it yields CASSEHRGRAFF.

The chain's CDR3 is CASSYGGLYEQYF. The CDR3 DNA reads TGTGCCAGCAGTTATGGTGGGCTCTACGAGCAGTACTTC. This rearrangement joins TRBV27 to TRBJ2-7; no clear D gene. The CDR3 is 13 amino acids. In germline, CDR1 is MNHEY, CDR2 SMNVEV (reference sequence). Trimming took 4 bases from V and 3 from J, leaving 10 bases between them.

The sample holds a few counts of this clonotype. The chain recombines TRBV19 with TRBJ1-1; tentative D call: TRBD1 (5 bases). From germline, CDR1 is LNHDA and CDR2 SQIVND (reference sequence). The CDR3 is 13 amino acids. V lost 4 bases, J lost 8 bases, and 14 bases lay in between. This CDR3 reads CASSTVWDPEAFF. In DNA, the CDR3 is TGTGCCAGTAGTACTGTATGGGACCCAGAAGCTTTCTTT.